Each of the 17 T cell receptor beta chains below was sequenced from the same sample in a study of blood T cell repertoires in COVID-19. The method was immunoSEQ multiplex PCR; TCRdb's version includes in-frame clones alone and lacks a portion of them. The profile shows 280,000 or so clones, about four fifths of them singletons. Specimen: peripheral blood. The receptors shown here come from a woman in her fifties or sixties who had recovered from COVID-19.

The genes are TRBV25-1 and TRBJ1-1; 11 bases map to TRBD1. Unmatched junction bases numbered 4, after V lost 11 bases and J lost 5 bases. Per germline, CDR1 MGHDK and CDR2 SYGVNS. This CDR3 is built from 12 residues. CDR3 in amino acids: CAGTGGRTEAFF. The CDR3 nucleotides are TGTGCCGGGACAGGGGGGAGAACTGAAGCTTTCTTT.

The V gene is TRBV12-3 or TRBV12-4, the J gene TRBJ1-2; the match to TRBD1 covers 7 bases. Germline trimming cut 6 bases from V and 2 bases from J; bases unmatched to any gene: 3. The CDR3 spans 13 residues. This CDR3 is CASSSGQNYGYTF. Written as DNA, the CDR3 is TGTGCCAGCAGCTCGGGACAGAACTATGGCTACACCTTC.

This chain links TRBV30 with TRBJ2-1; weak D call: TRBD2 (6 bases). The CDR3 spans 16 residues. Germline lookup yields CDR1 GTSNPN and CDR2 SVGIG (reference sequence). Trimming removed 5 bases from V and 10 bases from J, with 27 bases in between. The CDR3: CAWADLTTSNPWEQFF. The CDR3 coding sequence is TGTGCCTGGGCAGACCTGACGACTAGTAACCCTTGGGAGCAGTTCTTC. Full variable domain (remainder filled in from reference TRBV30 and TRBJ2-1): SQTIHQWPATLVQPVGSPLSLECTVEGTSNPNLYWYRQAAGRGLQLLFYSVGIGQISSEVPQNLSASRPQDRQFILSSKKLLLSDSGFYLCAWADLTTSNPWEQFFGPGTRLTVL.

This clone was seen at least ten times. The genes are TRBV10-1 and TRBJ2-7, with TRBD1 matching 9 bases. The V gene's germline CDR1 is WNHNN and CDR2 SYGVQD (reference sequence). This CDR3 spans 16 amino acids. V gave up 6 bases and J gave up 0 bases; unmatched junction bases: 9. The CDR3 region has the DNA TGCGCCAGCAGGCGCCACAGGGGGCCGAGCTCCTACGAGCAGTACTTC. It yields the protein CASRRHRGPSSYEQYF.

The rearrangement uses TRBV29-1 and TRBJ2-7, with a weak D call TRBD2 (6 bases). Germline V gene lookup returns CDR1 SQVTM and CDR2 ANQGSEA. The V end was cut by 7 bases, the J end by 3 bases, with 16 bases between. This CDR3 is 13 amino acids long. CDR3 residues: CSAGGGISYEQYF. In DNA form, the CDR3 reads TGCAGCGCCGGGGGTGGTATTAGCTACGAGCAGTACTTC.

The chain couples TRBV28 to TRBJ2-3, with TRBD2 identical over 16 bases. J was trimmed by 2 bases and V by 6 bases; bases with no gene match: 5. The germline V gene encodes CDR1 MDHEN and CDR2 SYDVKM. The CDR3 is made up of 17 amino acids. The CDR3 DNA is TGTGCCAGCAGAACCGGGACTAGCGGGAGGGTCACAGATACGCAGTATTTT. It is translated as CASRTGTSGRVTDTQYF.

In its sample, this clone was seen once. The chain employs TRBV6-2 or TRBV6-3 and TRBJ1-1; 9 bases agree with TRBD1. Per the germline V gene, CDR1 is MNHEY and CDR2 is SVGEGT. V lost 6 bases, J lost 9 bases, and 11 bases stayed unmatched. CDR3 length: 14 residues. CDR3 residues: CASSSGTGSRKAFF. The CDR3 bases are TGTGCCAGCAGCTCCGGGACAGGGAGTAGAAAAGCTTTCTTT.

This chain joins TRBV12-5 and TRBJ2-2; D is unresolved. Deletions cut 3 bases from V and 0 bases from J, with 11 bases between. CDR1 is LGHNT, CDR2 FRNRAP, per germline. The CDR3 is made up of 16 amino acids. CDR3 sequence (DNA): TGTGCTAGTGGTTTTGTCCTCCCTGCGAACACCGGGGAGCTGTTTTTT. Encoded protein: CASGFVLPANTGELFF.

This rearrangement joins TRBV5-8 to TRBJ1-2, with 7 bases matching TRBD1. CDR3 size: 13 residues. V trimming: 6 bases; J trimming: 5 bases; junction bases outside the gene matches: 7. The germline gives CDR1 SGHTS, CDR2 YDEGEE. In DNA form, the CDR3 reads TGTGCCAGCAATTCCAGACAGGGTTATGGCTACACCTTC. This encodes CASNSRQGYGYTF. Variable domain in full (rest from reference TRBV5-8 and TRBJ1-2): EAGVTQSPTHLIKTRGQQATLRCSPISGHTSVYWYQQALGLGLQFLLWYDEGEERNRGNFPPRFSGRQFPNYSSELNVNALELEDSALYLCASNSRQGYGYTFGSGTRLTVV.

V usage is TRBV27 and J usage is TRBJ2-2, with no clear D. Germline lookup yields CDR1 MNHEY and CDR2 SMNVEV (reference sequence). The germline V and J ends were trimmed by 7 bases and 4 bases, with 7 bases remaining between them. The CDR3 runs to 12 residues. CDR3: CASTPSTGELFF. In DNA form, the CDR3 reads TGTGCCAGCACCCCCTCCACCGGGGAGCTGTTTTTT.

V is TRBV18 and J is TRBJ2-7; 7 bases fit TRBD1. Germline lookup yields CDR1 KGHSH and CDR2 LQKENI. After removal of 6 bases from V and 7 bases from J, the junction contained 15 bases not matched to a gene. The CDR3 consists of 15 residues. As DNA, the CDR3 is TGTGCCAGCTCCCCGATGACAGGGACCCCCGAGGAGCAGTACTTC. Translated, it gives CASSPMTGTPEEQYF.

The V call is TRBV12-3 or TRBV12-4, the J call TRBJ2-7, with TRBD1 matching over 9 bases. The CDR3 spans 13 residues. The V and J ends lost 6 bases and 4 bases, in that order; junction bases with no gene match: 4. CDR3 sequence reads: CASRLQGAYEQYF. The CDR3, as DNA: TGTGCCAGCAGGTTACAGGGGGCATACGAGCAGTACTTC.

The CDR3 loop reads CAISADYDRELFF. The CDR3 DNA reads as TGTGCCATCAGTGCCGACTATGACAGGGAACTGTTTTTT. V gene TRBV10-3 combines with J gene TRBJ1-4, with 7 bases that match TRBD1. CDR1 is ENHRY and CDR2 is SYGVKD in the germline V gene. V lost 4 bases to trimming and J lost 12 bases; unmatched junction nucleotides: 8. This CDR3 region has 13 residues.

The V gene is TRBV7-9, the J gene TRBJ1-2; tentatively, D is TRBD1 (6 bases). CDR1 is SEHNR and CDR2 is FQNEAQ in the germline V gene (reference sequence). This CDR3 is 18 amino acids long. V was trimmed by 5 bases and J by 5 bases, leaving 27 bases between them. This CDR3 is CASSPNPRGAQLLYGYTF. CDR3 in DNA: TGTGCCAGCAGCCCGAACCCCCGGGGGGCCCAACTCCTTTATGGCTACACCTTC.

CDR3 sequence reads: CASSSSGAGGPRNEQFF. Written as DNA, the CDR3 is TGTGCCAGCAGCTCTTCTGGGGCGGGAGGGCCACGTAATGAGCAGTTCTTC. The V call is TRBV7-9, the J call TRBJ2-1, with 9 bases aligning to TRBD2. The CDR3 has 17 amino acids. CDR1 SEHNR and CDR2 FQNEAQ come from the germline V gene (reference sequence). J was trimmed by 7 bases and V by 4 bases; bases with no gene match: 14.

This rearrangement joins TRBV2 to TRBJ1-6; D not resolved. The CDR3 has 16 residues. Germline V CDR1 and CDR2: SNHLY, FYNNEI. V was shortened by 0 bases and J by 10 bases, with 16 bases between the two germline ends. CDR3 DNA: TGTGCCAGCAGTGAAGCGCTGGCAGGTCGGCAGTCACCCCTCCACTTT. Protein sequence: CASSEALAGRQSPLHF. The whole variable domain, remainder taken from reference TRBV2 and TRBJ1-6, is EPEVTQTPSHQVTQMGQEVILRCVPISNHLYFYWYRQILGQKVEFLVSFYNNEISEKSEIFDDQFSVERPDGSNFTLKIRSTKLEDSAMYFCASSEALAGRQSPLHFGNGTRLTVT.

This clone appeared a few times. The genes are TRBV19 and TRBJ2-7; D gene ambiguous. V lost 1 base to trimming and J lost 0 bases, with 10 bases between them. Germline V gene lookup returns CDR1 LNHDA and CDR2 SQIVND (reference sequence). CDR3 length: 15 amino acids. CDR3 sequence (DNA): TGTGCCAGTAGTATAGGGGCTGCTGGCTCCTACGAGCAGTACTTC. Amino acids: CASSIGAAGSYEQYF.